This TCR beta chain was identified in a study of blood T cells in healthy people across ages. The study, taken as a whole, reports: Samples with more naive T cells showed higher observed beta diversity.

The authors ran a second PCR of 7 to 11 cycles using a sample-barcoded 5' primer and a J-beta primer mix. One entry per CDR3 protein results from TCRdb running MiXCR on the 5' RACE reads. The top ten clones hold about 19% of a sample with just over 1 million distinct CDR3 sequences, more than 35% of them seen once. Of note for this clonotype: Its antigen is undetermined.

This CDR3 contains 14 residues. Per the germline V gene, CDR1 is SEHNR and CDR2 is FQNEAQ (reference sequence). The germline V and J ends were trimmed by 1 base and 2 bases, with 9 bases remaining between them. RNA extraction gave at least 5.5 micrograms of total RNA per sample. Sequenced sample: blood. V and J are TRBV7-9 and TRBJ2-7; maybe TRBD1 (6 bases). This clonotype was sampled from a woman aged 55-70 years in good health. CDR3 in DNA: TGTGCCAGCAGCTTAGGGGACACTACCTACGAGCAGTACTTC. Encoded protein: CASSLGDTTYEQYF.